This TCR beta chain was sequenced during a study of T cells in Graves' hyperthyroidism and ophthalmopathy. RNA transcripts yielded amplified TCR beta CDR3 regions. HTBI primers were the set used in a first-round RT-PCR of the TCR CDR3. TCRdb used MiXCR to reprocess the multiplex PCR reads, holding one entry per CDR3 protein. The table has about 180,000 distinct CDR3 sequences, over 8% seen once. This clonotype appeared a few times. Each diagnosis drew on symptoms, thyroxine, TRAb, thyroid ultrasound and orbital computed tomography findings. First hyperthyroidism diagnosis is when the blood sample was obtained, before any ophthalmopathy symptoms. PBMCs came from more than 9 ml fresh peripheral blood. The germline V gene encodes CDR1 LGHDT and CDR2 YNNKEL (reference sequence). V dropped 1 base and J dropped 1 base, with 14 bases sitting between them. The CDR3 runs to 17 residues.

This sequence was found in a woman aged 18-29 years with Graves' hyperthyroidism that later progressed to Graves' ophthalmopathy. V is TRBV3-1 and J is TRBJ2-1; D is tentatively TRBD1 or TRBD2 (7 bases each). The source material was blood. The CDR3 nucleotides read TGTGCCAGCAGCCAAGCCTCCAGGGGGGGATCCTACAATGAGCAGTTCTTC. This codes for CASSQASRGGSYNEQFF.